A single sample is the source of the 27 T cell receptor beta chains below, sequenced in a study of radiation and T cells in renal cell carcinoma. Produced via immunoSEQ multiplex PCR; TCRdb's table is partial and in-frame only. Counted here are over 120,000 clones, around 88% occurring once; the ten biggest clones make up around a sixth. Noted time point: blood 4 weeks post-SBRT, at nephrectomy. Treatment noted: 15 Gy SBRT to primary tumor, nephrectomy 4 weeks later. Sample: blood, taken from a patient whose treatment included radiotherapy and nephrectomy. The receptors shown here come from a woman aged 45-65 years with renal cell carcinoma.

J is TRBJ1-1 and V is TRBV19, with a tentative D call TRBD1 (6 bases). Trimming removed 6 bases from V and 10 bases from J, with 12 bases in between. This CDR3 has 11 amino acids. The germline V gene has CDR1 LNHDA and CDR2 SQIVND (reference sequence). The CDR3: CASRQGLRAFF. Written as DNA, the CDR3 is TGTGCCAGTAGACAGGGTTTGCGAGCTTTCTTT.

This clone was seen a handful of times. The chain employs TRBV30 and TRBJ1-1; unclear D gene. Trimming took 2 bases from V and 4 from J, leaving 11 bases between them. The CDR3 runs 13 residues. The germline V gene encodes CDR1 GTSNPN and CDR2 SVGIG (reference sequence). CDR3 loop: CAWSKGLGTEAFF. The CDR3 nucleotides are TGTGCCTGGAGTAAGGGATTGGGCACTGAAGCTTTCTTT.

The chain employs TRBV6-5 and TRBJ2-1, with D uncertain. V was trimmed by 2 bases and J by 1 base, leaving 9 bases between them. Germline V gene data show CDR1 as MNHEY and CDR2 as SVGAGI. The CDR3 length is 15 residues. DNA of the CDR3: TGTGCCAGCAGTTACCGCGGCCTTTCCTACAATGAGCAGTTCTTC. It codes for CASSYRGLSYNEQFF.

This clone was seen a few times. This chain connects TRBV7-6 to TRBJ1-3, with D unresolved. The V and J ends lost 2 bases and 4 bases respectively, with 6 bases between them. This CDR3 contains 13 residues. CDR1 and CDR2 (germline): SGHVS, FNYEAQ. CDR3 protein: CASSLFSGNTIYF. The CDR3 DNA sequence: TGTGCCAGCAGCTTATTCTCGGGAAACACCATATATTTT. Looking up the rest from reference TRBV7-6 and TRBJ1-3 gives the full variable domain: GAGVSQSPRYKVTKRGQDVALRCDPISGHVSLYWYRQALGQGPEFLTYFNYEAQQDKSGLPNDRFSAERPEGSISTLTIQRTEQRDSAMYRCASSLFSGNTIYFGEGSWLTVV.

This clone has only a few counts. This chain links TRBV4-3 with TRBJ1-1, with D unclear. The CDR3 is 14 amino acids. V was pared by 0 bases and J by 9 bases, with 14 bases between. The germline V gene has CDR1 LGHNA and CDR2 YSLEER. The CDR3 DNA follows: TGCGCCAGCAGCCAAGATCTGGCAGTGAACCAAGCTTTCTTT. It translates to CASSQDLAVNQAFF.

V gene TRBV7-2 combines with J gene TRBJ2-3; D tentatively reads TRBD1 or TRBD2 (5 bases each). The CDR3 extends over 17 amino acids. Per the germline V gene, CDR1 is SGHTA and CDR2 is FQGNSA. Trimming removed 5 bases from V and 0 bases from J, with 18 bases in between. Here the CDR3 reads CASSTRDGSSSTDTQYF. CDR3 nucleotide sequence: TGTGCCAGCAGCACCCGGGACGGAAGTTCTAGCACAGATACGCAGTATTTT.

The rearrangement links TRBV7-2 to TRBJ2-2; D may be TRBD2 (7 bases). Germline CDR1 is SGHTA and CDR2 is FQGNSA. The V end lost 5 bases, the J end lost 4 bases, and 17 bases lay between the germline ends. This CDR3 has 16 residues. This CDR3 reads CASSPRGRGSTGELFF. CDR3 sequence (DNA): TGTGCCAGCAGCCCCCGGGGGAGGGGGTCCACCGGGGAGCTGTTTTTT.

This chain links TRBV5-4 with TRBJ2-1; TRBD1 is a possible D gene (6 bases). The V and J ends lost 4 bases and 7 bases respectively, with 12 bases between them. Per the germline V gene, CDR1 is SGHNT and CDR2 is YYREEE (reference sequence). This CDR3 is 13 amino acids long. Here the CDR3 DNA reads TGTGCCAGCAGCCTGGACAGAATGAATGAGCAGTTCTTC. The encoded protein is CASSLDRMNEQFF. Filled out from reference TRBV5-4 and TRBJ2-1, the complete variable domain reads ETGVTQSPTHLIKTRGQQVTLRCSSQSGHNTVSWYQQALGQGPQFIFQYYREEENGRGNFPPRFSGLQFPNYSSELNVNALELDDSALYLCASSLDRMNEQFFGPGTRLTVL.

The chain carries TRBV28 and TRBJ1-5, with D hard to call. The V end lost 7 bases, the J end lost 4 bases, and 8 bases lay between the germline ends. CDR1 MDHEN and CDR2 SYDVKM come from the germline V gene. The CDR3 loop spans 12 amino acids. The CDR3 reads CASTLGNQPQHF. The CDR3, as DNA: TGTGCCAGCACCCTAGGAAATCAGCCCCAGCATTTT. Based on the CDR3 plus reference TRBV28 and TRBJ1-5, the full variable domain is DVKVTQSSRYLVKRTGEKVFLECVQDMDHENMFWYRQDPGLGLRLIYFSYDVKMKEKGDIPEGYSVSREKKERFSLILESASTNQTSMYLCASTLGNQPQHFGDGTRLSIL.

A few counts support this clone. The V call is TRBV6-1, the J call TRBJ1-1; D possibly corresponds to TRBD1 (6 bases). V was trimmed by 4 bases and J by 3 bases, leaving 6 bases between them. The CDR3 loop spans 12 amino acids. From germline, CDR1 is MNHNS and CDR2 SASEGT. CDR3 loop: CASSGTDTEAFF. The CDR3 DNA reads TGTGCCAGCAGTGGGACAGACACTGAAGCTTTCTTT.

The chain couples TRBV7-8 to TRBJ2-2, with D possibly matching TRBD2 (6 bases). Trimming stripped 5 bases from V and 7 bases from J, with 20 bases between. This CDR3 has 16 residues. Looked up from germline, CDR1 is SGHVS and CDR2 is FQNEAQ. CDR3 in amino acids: CASSEHTEGWSGELFF. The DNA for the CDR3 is TGTGCCAGCAGCGAACATACGGAGGGTTGGAGCGGGGAGCTGTTTTTT. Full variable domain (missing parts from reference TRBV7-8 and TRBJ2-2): GAGVSQSPRYKVAKRGQDVALRCDPISGHVSLFWYQQALGQGPEFLTYFQNEAQLDKSGLPSDRFFAERPEGSVSTLKIQRTQQEDSAVYLCASSEHTEGWSGELFFGEGSRLTVL.

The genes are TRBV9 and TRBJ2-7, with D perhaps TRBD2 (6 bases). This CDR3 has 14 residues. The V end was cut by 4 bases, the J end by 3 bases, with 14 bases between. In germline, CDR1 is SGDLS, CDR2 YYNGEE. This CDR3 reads CASSPRRGHYEQYF. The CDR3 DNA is TGTGCCAGCAGCCCGCGGCGGGGTCACTACGAGCAGTACTTC.

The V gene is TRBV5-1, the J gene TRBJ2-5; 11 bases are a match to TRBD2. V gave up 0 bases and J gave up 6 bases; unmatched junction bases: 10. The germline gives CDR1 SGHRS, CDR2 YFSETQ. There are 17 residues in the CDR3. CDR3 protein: CASSLAAASGGIQTQYF. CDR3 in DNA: TGCGCCAGCAGCTTGGCCGCAGCTAGCGGGGGGATCCAGACCCAGTACTTC.

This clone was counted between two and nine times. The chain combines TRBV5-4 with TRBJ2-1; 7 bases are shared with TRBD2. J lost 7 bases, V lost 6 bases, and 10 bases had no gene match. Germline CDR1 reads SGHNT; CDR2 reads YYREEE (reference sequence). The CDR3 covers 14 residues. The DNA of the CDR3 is TGTGCCAGCAAGACGGGGGGACGGTTGAATGAGCAGTTCTTC. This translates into CASKTGGRLNEQFF. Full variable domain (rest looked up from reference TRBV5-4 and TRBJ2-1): ETGVTQSPTHLIKTRGQQVTLRCSSQSGHNTVSWYQQALGQGPQFIFQYYREEENGRGNFPPRFSGLQFPNYSSELNVNALELDDSALYLCASKTGGRLNEQFFGPGTRLTVL.

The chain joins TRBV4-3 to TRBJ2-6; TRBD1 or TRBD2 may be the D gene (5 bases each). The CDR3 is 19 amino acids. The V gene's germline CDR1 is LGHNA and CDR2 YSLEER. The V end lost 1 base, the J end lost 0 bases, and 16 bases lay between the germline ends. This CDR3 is CASSQGQRVYTSGANVLTF. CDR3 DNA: TGCGCCAGCAGCCAAGGACAGAGGGTATACACCTCTGGGGCCAACGTCCTGACTTTC.

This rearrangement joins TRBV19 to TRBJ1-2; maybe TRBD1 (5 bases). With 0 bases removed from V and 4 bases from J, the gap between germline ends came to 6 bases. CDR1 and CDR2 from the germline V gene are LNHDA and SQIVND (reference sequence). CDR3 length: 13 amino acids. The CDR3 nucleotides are TGTGCCAGTAGTATAGAGGGGCCCTATGGCTACACCTTC. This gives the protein CASSIEGPYGYTF. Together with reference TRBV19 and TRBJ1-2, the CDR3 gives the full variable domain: DGGITQSPKYLFRKEGQNVTLSCEQNLNHDAMYWYRQDPGQGLRLIYYSQIVNDFQKGDIAEGYSVSREKKESFPLTVTSAQKNPTAFYLCASSIEGPYGYTFGSGTRLTVV.

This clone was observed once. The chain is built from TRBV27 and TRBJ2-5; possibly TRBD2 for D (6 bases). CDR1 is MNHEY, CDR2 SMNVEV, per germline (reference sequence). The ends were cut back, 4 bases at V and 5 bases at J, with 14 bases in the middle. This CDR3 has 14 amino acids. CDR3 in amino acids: CASSSSTSRETQYF. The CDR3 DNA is TGTGCCAGCAGTTCCTCGACTAGTCGGGAGACCCAGTACTTC.

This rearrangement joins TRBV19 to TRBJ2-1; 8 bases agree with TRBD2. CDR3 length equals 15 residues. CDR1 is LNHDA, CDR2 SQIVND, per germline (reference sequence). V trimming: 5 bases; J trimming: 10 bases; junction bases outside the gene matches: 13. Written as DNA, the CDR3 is TGTGCCAGTAGTCAACAGGGCCAAGCGGGAGTGGAGCAGTTCTTC. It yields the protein CASSQQGQAGVEQFF.

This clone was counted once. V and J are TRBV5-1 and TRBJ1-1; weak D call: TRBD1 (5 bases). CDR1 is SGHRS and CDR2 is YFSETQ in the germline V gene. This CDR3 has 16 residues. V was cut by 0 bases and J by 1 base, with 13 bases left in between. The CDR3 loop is CASSLGSGRANTEAFF. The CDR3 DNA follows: TGCGCCAGCAGCTTGGGATCGGGGCGAGCGAACACTGAAGCTTTCTTT.

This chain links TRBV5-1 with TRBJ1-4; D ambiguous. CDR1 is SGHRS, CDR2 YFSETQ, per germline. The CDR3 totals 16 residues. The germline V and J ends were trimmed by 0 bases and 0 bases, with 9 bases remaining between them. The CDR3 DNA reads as TGCGCCAGCAGCTTGGTACAGCAAGCAACTAATGAAAAACTGTTTTTT. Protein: CASSLVQQATNEKLFF.

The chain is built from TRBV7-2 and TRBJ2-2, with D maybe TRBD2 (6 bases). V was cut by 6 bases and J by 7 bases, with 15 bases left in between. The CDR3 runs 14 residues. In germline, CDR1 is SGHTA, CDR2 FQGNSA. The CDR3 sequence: CASRGSGAVGELFF. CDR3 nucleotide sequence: TGTGCCAGCAGGGGTTCGGGAGCTGTCGGGGAGCTGTTTTTT.

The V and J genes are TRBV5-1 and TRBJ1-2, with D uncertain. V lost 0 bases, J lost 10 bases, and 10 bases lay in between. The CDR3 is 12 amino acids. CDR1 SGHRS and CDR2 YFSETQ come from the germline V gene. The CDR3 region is CASSLDRRSYTF. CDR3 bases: TGCGCCAGCAGCTTGGACAGAAGATCCTACACCTTC.

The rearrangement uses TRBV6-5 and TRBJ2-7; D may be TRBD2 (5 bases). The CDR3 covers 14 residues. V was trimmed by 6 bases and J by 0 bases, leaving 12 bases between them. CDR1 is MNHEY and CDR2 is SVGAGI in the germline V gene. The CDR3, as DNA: TGTGCCAGCAGCTGGGAGCTTAGCTCCTACGAGCAGTACTTC. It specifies CASSWELSSYEQYF.

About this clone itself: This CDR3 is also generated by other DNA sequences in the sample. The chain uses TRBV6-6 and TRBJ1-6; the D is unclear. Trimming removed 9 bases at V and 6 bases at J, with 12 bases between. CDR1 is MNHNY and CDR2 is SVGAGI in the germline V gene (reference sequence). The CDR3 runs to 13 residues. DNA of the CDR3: TGTGCCAGTAGGGATTTTAGTAATTCACCCCTCCACTTT. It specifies CASRDFSNSPLHF.

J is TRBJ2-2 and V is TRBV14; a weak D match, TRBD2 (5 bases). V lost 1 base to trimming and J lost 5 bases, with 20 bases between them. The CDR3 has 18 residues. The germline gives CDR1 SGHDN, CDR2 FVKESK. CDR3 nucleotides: TGTGCCAGCAGCCAAGTCTTTGGGGAGAAACTGAGGACCGGGGAGCTGTTTTTT. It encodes CASSQVFGEKLRTGELFF.

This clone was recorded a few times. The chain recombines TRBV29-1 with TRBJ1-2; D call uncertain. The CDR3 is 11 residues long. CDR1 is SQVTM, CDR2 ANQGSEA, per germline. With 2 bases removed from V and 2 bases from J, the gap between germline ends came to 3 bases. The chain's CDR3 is CSVERNYGYTF. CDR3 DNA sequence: TGCAGCGTTGAACGAAACTATGGCTACACCTTC.

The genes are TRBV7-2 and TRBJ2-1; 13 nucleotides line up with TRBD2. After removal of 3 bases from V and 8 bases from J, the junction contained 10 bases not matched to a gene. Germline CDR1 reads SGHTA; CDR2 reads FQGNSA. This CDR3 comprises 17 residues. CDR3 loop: CASSLTLAGGPGDEQFF. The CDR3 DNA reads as TGTGCCAGCAGCTTGACACTAGCGGGAGGGCCGGGGGATGAGCAGTTCTTC.